Reported below is one TCR beta chain. What it binds is unknown. The sample is drawn from a study of T-cell reconstitution after alpha-beta-depleted transplantation in children. During its preparation, the TCRbeta library received unique molecular identifiers. TCRdb re-derived calls from the PCR reads in MiXCR, one entry per CDR3 protein. The table records 350,000 to 500,000 distinct CDR3 sequences, 43% of them present only once. V gave up 2 bases and J gave up 0 bases, with 12 bases separating them. This CDR3 has 17 amino acids. Germline V gene data show CDR1 as SGHRS and CDR2 as YFSETQ. Study observations and caveats: Some patients showed high day-60 TCRbeta diversity, which derived from surviving recipient T cells and thymic progenitors. In patients about two months after transplant, alpha-beta T cells reportedly arose from several hundred expanded graft clones. By one year post-transplant, T-cell counts and diversity largely arose from T cells that were newly produced.

This receptor was obtained from a girl aged 2-10 years with aplastic anemia, due to receive a stem cell transplant. The specimen comprised PBMCs, sampled before TCRalphabeta/CD19-depleted stem cell transplant. The V call is TRBV5-1, the J call TRBJ2-6; a possible D gene is TRBD1 (6 bases). The CDR3 reads CASSFPGAHSGANVLTF. CDR3 nucleotides: TGCGCCAGCAGCTTCCCAGGGGCCCACTCTGGGGCCAACGTCCTGACTTTC.